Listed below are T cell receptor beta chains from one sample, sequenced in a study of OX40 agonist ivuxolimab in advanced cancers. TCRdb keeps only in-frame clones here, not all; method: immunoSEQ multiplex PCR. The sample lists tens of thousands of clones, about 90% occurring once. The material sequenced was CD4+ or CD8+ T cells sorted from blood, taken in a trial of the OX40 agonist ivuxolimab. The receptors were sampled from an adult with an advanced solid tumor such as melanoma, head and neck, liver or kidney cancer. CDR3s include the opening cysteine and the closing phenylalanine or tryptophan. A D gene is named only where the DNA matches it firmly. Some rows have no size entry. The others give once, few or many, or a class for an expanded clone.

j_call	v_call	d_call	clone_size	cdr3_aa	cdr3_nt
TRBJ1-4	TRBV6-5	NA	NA	CASSYGGNEKLFF	TGTGCCAGCAGTTATGGGGGAAATGAAAAACTGTTTTTT
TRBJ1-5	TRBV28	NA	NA	CASSWTALGNQPQHF	TGTGCCAGCAGTTGGACGGCCCTGGGCAATCAGCCCCAGCATTTT
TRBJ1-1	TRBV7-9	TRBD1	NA	CASSSPDRVATEAFF	TGTGCCAGCAGCTCTCCGGACAGGGTTGCCACTGAAGCTTTCTTT
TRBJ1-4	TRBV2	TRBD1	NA	CASSTIGTGNEKLFF	TGTGCCAGCTCGACCATCGGGACAGGGAACGAAAAACTGTTTTTT
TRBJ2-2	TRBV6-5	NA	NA	CASSYGVGELFF	TGTGCCAGCAGTTACGGGGTCGGGGAGCTGTTTTTT
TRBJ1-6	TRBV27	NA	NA	CASSFGTQGSPLHF	TGTGCCAGCAGTTTCGGCACGCAGGGGTCACCCCTCCACTTT
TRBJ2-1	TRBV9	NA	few	CASSVDHFPLHNEQFF	TGTGCCAGCAGCGTAGATCACTTCCCCCTACACAATGAGCAGTTCTTC
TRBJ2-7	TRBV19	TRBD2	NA	CASSIPGLAGAYEQYF	TGTGCCAGTAGTATCCCTGGACTAGCGGGAGCTTACGAGCAGTACTTC
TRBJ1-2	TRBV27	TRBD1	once	CASSSATGGDGYTF	TGTGCCAGCAGTTCCGCGACAGGGGGGGATGGCTACACCTTC
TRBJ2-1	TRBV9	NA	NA	CAAEGLHYNEQFF	TGTGCCGCCGAGGGACTCCACTACAATGAGCAGTTCTTC
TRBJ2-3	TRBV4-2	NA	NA	CASSPTGISADTQYF	TGTGCCAGCAGCCCTACGGGTATCTCGGCGGATACGCAGTATTTT
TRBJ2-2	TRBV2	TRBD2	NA	CASTGGEAEASTGELFF	TGTGCCAGCACGGGGGGGGAGGCCGAAGCGTCTACCGGGGAGCTGTTTTTT
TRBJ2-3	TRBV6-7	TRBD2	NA	CASRPWTSGGTDTQYF	TGTGCCAGCAGACCTTGGACTAGCGGGGGCACAGATACGCAGTATTTT
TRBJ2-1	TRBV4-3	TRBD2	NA	CASSQDLLRGTSWGNEQFF	TGCGCCAGCAGCCAAGATCTCCTACGCGGGACTAGCTGGGGGAATGAGCAGTTCTTC
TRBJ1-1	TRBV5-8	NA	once	CASSLGGRTEAFF	TGTGCCAGCAGCTTGGGAGGGCGGACTGAAGCTTTCTTT